This T cell receptor beta chain is from a study of beta chain features in type 1 diabetes. The study reverse transcribed the entire isolated RNA, so it sequenced expressed TCRB transcripts. Produced via immunoSEQ multiplex PCR; TCRdb's table is partial and in-frame only. The profile shows 150,000 to 190,000 clones, around 8.5% of them singletons. This clone turned up a few times. Trimming took 5 bases from V and 4 from J, leaving 11 bases between them. The germline CDR1 and CDR2 sequences are MNHEY and SVGAGI. CDR3 size: 14 residues. The TCR comes from a man younger than 35 in good health. Sequenced input: central memory CD4+ T cells from blood. The chain has TRBV6-5 and TRBJ1-4; perhaps TRBD1 as D (6 bases). The CDR3 bases are TGTGCCAGCAGTAGGACAGTAAATAATGAAAAACTGTTTTTT. It encodes CASSRTVNNEKLFF.